The 25 T cell receptor beta chains below all came from one sample that was sequenced in a study of T cell repertoires in cytomegalovirus infection. TCRdb independently ran MiXCR on the reads; one entry per CDR3 protein. The repertoire holds about 360,000 distinct CDR3 sequences, with 15% to 20% as singletons. The sequencing input was PBMCs. Receptors were obtained from a human donor in good health (CMV status not recorded). Some clones in this sample may be carry-over from other donors' samples.

In this sample, this clonotype turned up many times. This sequence joins TRBV7-2 and TRBJ1-6, with a possible D match to TRBD1 (5 bases). CDR1 is SGHTA, CDR2 FQGNSA, per germline. Trimming removed 1 base from V and 9 bases from J, with 13 bases in between. The CDR3 loop spans 15 amino acids. The CDR3 sequence is CASSLGQGGGSPLHF. DNA for the CDR3: TGTGCCAGCAGCTTAGGCCAGGGCGGAGGTTCACCCCTCCACTTT.

This clonotype was seen more than once but under ten times. The rearrangement links TRBV5-1 to TRBJ1-2, with D possibly TRBD1 on 5 matching bases. V was trimmed by 1 base and J by 4 bases, leaving 8 bases between them. This CDR3 spans 13 amino acids. Germline CDR1 and CDR2: SGHRS and YFSETQ. This CDR3 is CASSLLGTYGYTF. CDR3 nucleotides: TGCGCCAGCAGCTTGTTAGGGACCTATGGCTACACCTTC.

In this sample, this clonotype turned up many times. V and J are TRBV7-2 and TRBJ1-5; D not resolved. Trimming pared 5 bases from V and 0 bases from J, leaving 14 bases between. The CDR3 totals 16 residues. Germline values: CDR1 SGHTA, CDR2 FQGNSA. The CDR3 reads CASSLRAHYSNQPQHF. The CDR3 bases are TGTGCCAGCAGCCTCCGGGCCCACTATAGCAATCAGCCCCAGCATTTT. Supplemented by reference TRBV7-2 and TRBJ1-5, the full variable domain reads GAGVSQSPSNKVTEKGKDVELRCDPISGHTALYWYRQSLGQGLEFLIYFQGNSAPDKSGLPSDRFSAERTGGSVSTLTIQRTQQEDSAVYLCASSLRAHYSNQPQHFGDGTRLSIL.

This clonotype has a count of ten or more. This chain uses TRBV10-3 with TRBJ1-5, with 7 bases fitting TRBD1. Germline V gives CDR1 ENHRY, CDR2 SYGVKD. Unmatched junction bases numbered 0, after V lost 2 bases and J lost 2 bases. The CDR3 contains 14 residues. The chain's CDR3 is CAISEGTGNQPQHF. CDR3 nucleotides: TGTGCCATCAGTGAGGGGACAGGCAATCAGCCCCAGCATTTT.

The V gene is TRBV27, the J gene TRBJ1-6, with D hard to call. V lost 4 bases, J lost 10 bases, and 5 bases lay in between. Germline assignment: CDR1 MNHEY and CDR2 SMNVEV (reference sequence). The CDR3 totals 11 residues. CDR3 sequence reads: CASSSNSPLHF. Here the CDR3 DNA reads TGTGCCAGCAGTTCCAACTCACCCCTCCACTTT.

This clonotype has more than one count but fewer than ten. The chain joins TRBV5-1 to TRBJ1-2; D is possibly TRBD1 (6 bases). Germline V gives CDR1 SGHRS, CDR2 YFSETQ. V was shortened by 1 base and J by 7 bases, with 11 bases between the two germline ends. The CDR3 contains 13 residues. The CDR3 reads CASSLIRGLGYTF. The CDR3 DNA is TGCGCCAGCAGCTTGATTCGGGGGCTTGGCTACACCTTC.

V gene TRBV15 combines with J gene TRBJ2-3; D gene uncertain. Germline CDR1 is LNHNV and CDR2 is YYDKDF (reference sequence). This CDR3 is 17 amino acids long. Trimming removed 5 bases at V and 0 bases at J, with 18 bases between. CDR3 coding DNA: TGTGCCACCAGCCCGTCCGACGATACCTGGAGCACAGATACGCAGTATTTT. Translation gives CATSPSDDTWSTDTQYF.

In this sample, this clonotype turned up many times. CDR3 DNA: TGTGCCAGCAGCTTAGTATTTGGGGGAGGGAACTACAATGAGCAGTTCTTC. Translated: CASSLVFGGGNYNEQFF. This chain links TRBV7-8 with TRBJ2-1, with TRBD2 matching 7 bases. With V trimmed by 1 base and J by 3 bases, 9 bases remained unmatched. The length of the CDR3 is 17 residues. Germline-derived CDR1 and CDR2 are SGHVS and FQNEAQ.

This sequence joins TRBV7-2 and TRBJ2-2; D gene unclear. V lost 3 bases and J lost 1, with 6 bases in between. The germline CDR1 and CDR2 sequences are SGHTA and FQGNSA. The CDR3 sequence is 14 residues long. CDR3 sequence (DNA): TGTGCCAGCAGCTTGTGGGGGAACACCGGGGAGCTGTTTTTT. It translates to CASSLWGNTGELFF.

The V call is TRBV6-6, the J call TRBJ1-2, with 7 bases identical to TRBD1. V lost 11 bases to trimming and J lost 4 bases; unmatched junction nucleotides: 13. From germline, CDR1 is MNHNY and CDR2 SVGAGI (reference sequence). The CDR3 length is 14 residues. The CDR3 nucleotides are TGTGCCGCTGGTGAATCCGGGACAGTCTATGGCTACACCTTC. Translating gives CAAGESGTVYGYTF.

V gene TRBV20-1 combines with J gene TRBJ2-3, with TRBD2 matching 7 bases. CDR1 DFQATT and CDR2 SNEGSKA come from the germline V gene (reference sequence). CDR3 size: 13 residues. The V segment lost 6 bases and the J segment 6 bases; nucleotides outside the gene matches: 9. The CDR3 DNA reads as TGCAGTGCAGCCTGGGGGGGGTCCGATACGCAGTATTTT. Amino acid sequence: CSAAWGGSDTQYF.

The gene calls are TRBV7-9 and TRBJ2-3, with 7 bases fitting TRBD1. The CDR3 sequence is 19 residues long. The trim removed 6 bases at V and 1 base at J, leaving 19 bases unmatched. Germline CDR1 is SEHNR and CDR2 is FQNEAQ (reference sequence). The CDR3 sequence: CASRGQVRGPVLGTDTQYF. CDR3 nucleotide sequence: TGTGCCAGCAGAGGACAGGTCAGAGGACCCGTATTGGGCACAGATACGCAGTATTTT. Full variable domain (remainder filled in from reference TRBV7-9 and TRBJ2-3): DTGVSQNPRHKITKRGQNVTFRCDPISEHNRLYWYRQTLGQGPEFLTYFQNEAQLEKSRLLSDRFSAERPKGSFSTLEIQRTEQGDSAMYLCASRGQVRGPVLGTDTQYFGPGTRLTVL.

This clonotype was observed once. V usage is TRBV25-1 and J usage is TRBJ1-2; D is uncertain. CDR3 length: 10 residues. Germline CDR1 MGHDK, CDR2 SYGVNS. V lost 3 bases to trimming and J lost 7 bases, with 3 bases between them. The CDR3 DNA is TGTGCCAGCAGTGAGCGTGGCTACACCTTC. Its protein product is CASSERGYTF.

This clonotype occurred many times. The rearrangement joins TRBV7-2 to TRBJ2-7, with D perhaps TRBD2 (5 bases). Trimming removed 5 bases from V and 3 bases from J, with 11 bases in between. The CDR3 runs to 13 residues. Germline V gene lookup returns CDR1 SGHTA and CDR2 FQGNSA. CDR3 in DNA: TGTGCCAGCAGCCCGAGGACTGGCTACGAGCAGTACTTC. Its translation: CASSPRTGYEQYF.

The chain recombines TRBV7-9 with TRBJ2-7, with D hard to call. Germline loops: CDR1 SEHNR, CDR2 FQNEAQ (reference sequence). The germline V and J ends were trimmed by 4 bases and 2 bases, with 18 bases remaining between them. The CDR3 runs to 16 residues. The CDR3 sequence is CASSYDGWRSAYEQYF. CDR3 bases: TGTGCCAGCAGCTACGACGGGTGGCGGTCAGCCTACGAGCAGTACTTC.

This clonotype was seen many times. The rearrangement links TRBV6-2 or TRBV6-3 to TRBJ2-7, with 10 positions matching TRBD2. CDR1 MNHEY and CDR2 SVGEGT come from the germline V gene. The length of the CDR3 is 15 residues. V lost 5 bases, J lost 3 bases, and 7 bases stayed unmatched. DNA for the CDR3: TGTGCCAGCAGTGAACTAGCGGGGAGTCACTACGAGCAGTACTTC. This codes for CASSELAGSHYEQYF.

Only a few counts were recorded for this clonotype. The J gene is TRBJ2-7, the V gene TRBV2; D is unclear. The CDR3 consists of 14 residues. Trimming removed 8 bases at V and 0 bases at J, with 14 bases between. CDR1 is SNHLY and CDR2 is FYNNEI in the germline V gene. CDR3 loop: CASQHRSNSYEQYF. CDR3 nucleotide sequence: TGTGCCAGCCAACACCGATCAAACTCCTACGAGCAGTACTTC.

This clonotype was counted at least ten times. The chain links TRBV28 to TRBJ1-2; TRBD1 matches at 8 bases. J gave up 5 bases and V 4 bases, and 12 bases lay outside the gene matches. The germline V gene encodes CDR1 MDHEN and CDR2 SYDVKM. The CDR3 covers 16 residues. CDR3 nucleotide sequence: TGTGCCAGCAGTTCCACAGGGGGTGACGGGACTTATGGCTACACCTTC. The encoded protein is CASSSTGGDGTYGYTF.

This clonotype was seen more than once but under ten times. The chain combines TRBV12-5 with TRBJ2-1; 7 nucleotides agree with TRBD1. In germline, CDR1 is LGHNT, CDR2 FRNRAP. This CDR3 comprises 16 residues. The ends lost 5 bases at V and 2 bases at J; junction bases unmatched: 9. This chain's CDR3 is CASGTAFDRAYNEQFF. CDR3 bases: TGTGCTAGTGGTACCGCTTTTGACAGGGCCTACAATGAGCAGTTCTTC.

The chain joins TRBV2 to TRBJ2-5; 10 bases fit TRBD2. The CDR3 spans 15 residues. The germline V gene encodes CDR1 SNHLY and CDR2 FYNNEI. With V trimmed by 5 bases and J by 3 bases, 6 bases remained unmatched. DNA of the CDR3: TGTGCCAGCAGTCCCCTAGCGGGGGCCGAAGAGACCCAGTACTTC. Its translation is CASSPLAGAEETQYF.

There are a few counts of this clonotype. The chain carries TRBV6-2 or TRBV6-3 and TRBJ2-5; D might be TRBD1 (6 bases). The V and J ends lost 6 bases and 2 bases respectively, with 13 bases between them. Germline loops: CDR1 MNHEY, CDR2 SVGEGT. The CDR3 contains 14 residues. CDR3 coding DNA: TGTGCCAGCAGCAATGGACAGCTTCAAGAGACCCAGTACTTC. Its protein is CASSNGQLQETQYF.

This clonotype was found a few times. Written as DNA, the CDR3 is TGTGCCAGCAGTTTAGCGGAGGAGGGCTACACCTTC. The encoded protein is CASSLAEEGYTF. The chain employs TRBV12-3 or TRBV12-4 and TRBJ1-2, with unresolved D. This CDR3 has 12 residues. Deletions cut 0 bases from V and 8 bases from J, with 7 bases between.

This clonotype was detected many times. The gene calls are TRBV15 and TRBJ2-5; D is possibly TRBD1 (6 bases). The germline V gene has CDR1 LNHNV and CDR2 YYDKDF (reference sequence). Trimming removed 1 base at V and 4 bases at J, with 19 bases between. This CDR3 has 17 residues. The CDR3 nucleotides read TGTGCCACCAGCAGAGTAGGTTTTGGGGGCCTAGGAGAGACCCAGTACTTC. Residues: CATSRVGFGGLGETQYF.

This clonotype came up many times. The rearrangement links TRBV4-1 to TRBJ2-3; D could derive from TRBD1 or TRBD2 (6 bases each). V was trimmed by 0 bases and J by 6 bases, leaving 13 bases between them. Germline V lookup: CDR1 MGHRA, CDR2 YSYEKL. CDR3 length equals 15 residues. CDR3 DNA: TGCGCCAGCAGCCAAGACAACCGGGGGCGGGATACGCAGTATTTT. Translation gives CASSQDNRGRDTQYF.

This chain uses TRBV7-2 with TRBJ2-1; the match to TRBD2 covers 7 bases. Germline V gene sequence: CDR1 SGHTA, CDR2 FQGNSA. The CDR3 has 16 residues. V lost 1 base, J lost 4 bases, and 7 bases stayed unmatched. Here the CDR3 DNA reads TGTGCCAGCAGCTTAGGGGCTAGCGGAACTTACAATGAGCAGTTCTTC. Protein sequence: CASSLGASGTYNEQFF.